These 8 T cell receptor beta chains originate from one sample sequenced in a study of graft-versus-host responses after intestinal transplantation. These TCRs are of unknown antigen specificity. TCRdb's table, derived via immunoSEQ multiplex PCR, lists solely in-frame clones and lacks some. The sample has tens of thousands of clones, about 90% seen once. Sequencing used unstimulated CD4+ T cells sorted from spleen or lymph node cells, obtained before transplant. Receptors were obtained from a human donor who was the organ donor for an intestinal transplant.

The gene calls are TRBV28 and TRBJ1-4; D is undetermined. V was clipped by 0 bases and J by 8 bases, with 10 bases between them. CDR3 length: 14 residues. The germline V gene encodes CDR1 MDHEN and CDR2 SYDVKM. The CDR3 bases are TGTGCCAGCAGTTTATGGGATAGTGGAGAAAAACTGTTTTTT. It encodes CASSLWDSGEKLFF. Combining the CDR3 with reference TRBV28 and TRBJ1-4 gives the whole variable domain DVKVTQSSRYLVKRTGEKVFLECVQDMDHENMFWYRQDPGLGLRLIYFSYDVKMKEKGDIPEGYSVSREKKERFSLILESASTNQTSMYLCASSLWDSGEKLFFGSGTQLSVL.

The rearrangement joins TRBV6-1 to TRBJ1-2; D not certain. The ends were cut back, 5 bases at V and 2 bases at J, with 9 bases in the middle. In germline, CDR1 is MNHNS, CDR2 SASEGT. The CDR3 runs to 13 residues. The CDR3 here is CASSPDWNYGYTF. The CDR3 DNA reads as TGTGCCAGCAGTCCGGACTGGAACTATGGCTACACCTTC.

The count of this clone is one. CDR3 DNA sequence: TGCAGTGGTGCTAAAGGGGATGAGCAGTTCTTC. This codes for CSGAKGDEQFF. The chain employs TRBV20-1 and TRBJ2-1, with D perhaps matching TRBD1 (5 bases). V gave up 7 bases and J gave up 8 bases, with 12 bases separating them. The CDR3 is made up of 11 amino acids. Germline lookup yields CDR1 DFQATT and CDR2 SNEGSKA (reference sequence).

This clone was counted a few times. V is TRBV6-1 and J is TRBJ1-2; D perhaps matches TRBD1 (5 bases). Germline-derived CDR1 and CDR2 are MNHNS and SASEGT. The CDR3 totals 14 residues. Trimming took 4 bases from V and 5 from J, leaving 14 bases between them. CDR3 protein: CASSGGVLRYGYTF. DNA of the CDR3: TGTGCCAGCAGTGGGGGGGTTCTTCGGTATGGCTACACCTTC.

There are a few counts of this clone. The CDR3: CASSHGQSTEAFF. The CDR3 DNA reads as TGTGCCAGCAGCCACGGGCAAAGCACTGAAGCTTTCTTT. The genes are TRBV6-5 and TRBJ1-1; no firm D call. CDR3 size: 13 residues. V was clipped by 6 bases and J by 4 bases, with 12 bases between them. Per the germline V gene, CDR1 is MNHEY and CDR2 is SVGAGI.

This clone was seen once. The rearrangement links TRBV4-1 to TRBJ2-1; D may be TRBD2 (5 bases). Trimming left V 1 base short and J 7 bases short, with 14 bases between. The CDR3 loop spans 15 amino acids. The germline V gene has CDR1 MGHRA and CDR2 YSYEKL. CDR3 bases: TGCGCCAGCAGCCAAGTAGGCCGCTCGGGAAATGAGCAGTTCTTC. The encoded protein is CASSQVGRSGNEQFF.

The chain couples TRBV14 to TRBJ2-1, with TRBD2 identical over 7 bases. This CDR3 comprises 18 residues. The germline V gene encodes CDR1 SGHDN and CDR2 FVKESK. The ends lost 3 bases at V and 0 bases at J; junction bases unmatched: 11. Here the CDR3 reads CASSQRLLAGGSYNEQFF. CDR3 coding DNA: TGTGCCAGCAGCCAGCGCCTATTAGCGGGCGGCTCCTACAATGAGCAGTTCTTC.

The chain recombines TRBV25-1 with TRBJ1-3; unclear D gene. Germline CDR1 is MGHDK and CDR2 is SYGVNS. The CDR3 sequence is 12 residues long. Trimming stripped 5 bases from V and 7 bases from J, with 9 bases between. Here the CDR3 DNA reads TGTGCCAGCAGTACAGTGGGGAACACCATATATTTT. This gives the protein CASSTVGNTIYF.